A selection of T cell receptor beta chains follows, all from one sample in a study of Ad26.COV2.S vaccination and SARS-CoV-2 variants. The assay was immunoSEQ multiplex PCR, and TCRdb's table has in-frame clones only and misses some. This table holds approximately 400,000 clones, 92% found once. Sequencing used peripheral blood, obtained after recovery from COVID-19. The receptors here all came from a human donor who had recovered from COVID-19. Each CDR3 is given without its conserved first and last residue.

v_gene: TRBV18; CDR3aa: ASSPLGPGTGLATEAF
v_gene: TRBV27; CDR3aa: ASSSGRYEQY
v_gene: TRBV29-1; CDR3aa: SVEDGMGGYDYGYT
v_gene: TRBV5-1; CDR3aa: ASSMGLRETQY
v_gene: TRBV6-2/TRBV6-3; CDR3aa: ASSYLVRGRSAGGYT
v_gene: TRBV10-1; CDR3aa: ASSVGQGATDTQY
v_gene: TRBV6-4; CDR3aa: ASSDDYPYQETQY
v_gene: TRBV18; CDR3aa: ASSRGDIMNTEAF
v_gene: TRBV6-2/TRBV6-3; CDR3aa: ASSSSQGDYGYT
v_gene: TRBV12-3/TRBV12-4; CDR3aa: ASSLAGGTEAF
v_gene: TRBV4-1; CDR3aa: ASSQGQGANYGYT
v_gene: TRBV9; CDR3aa: ASSVVSGGADTQY
v_gene: TRBV29-1; CDR3aa: SVSGGADGYT
v_gene: TRBV19; CDR3aa: ASSILAGAGTDTQY
v_gene: TRBV6-1; CDR3aa: ASSELKQAHEKLF
v_gene: TRBV27; CDR3aa: ASRPTGFRNEKLF
v_gene: TRBV6-5; CDR3aa: ASRLQGAPGYT
v_gene: TRBV6-5; CDR3aa: ASSKRRDGNTIY
v_gene: TRBV5-5; CDR3aa: ASSFEWIFLSGANVLT
v_gene: TRBV29-1; CDR3aa: SAGFSLAEQY
v_gene: TRBV5-6; CDR3aa: ASTMSGYEQY
v_gene: TRBV14; CDR3aa: ASSQDLGGFTEAF
v_gene: TRBV2; CDR3aa: ASREGETGANVLT
v_gene: TRBV9; CDR3aa: ASSNPGTDTEAF
v_gene: TRBV5-6; CDR3aa: ASSFGTGLQETQY
v_gene: TRBV20-1; CDR3aa: SAGPNTEAF
v_gene: TRBV29-1; CDR3aa: SVAFGVGETQY
v_gene: TRBV9; CDR3aa: ASSVGTLNTEAF
v_gene: TRBV10-3; CDR3aa: AISVSLNTEAF
v_gene: TRBV3-1/TRBV3-2; CDR3aa: ASSPPGLRTEAF
v_gene: TRBV4-1; CDR3aa: ASSRPGTGTYEQY
v_gene: TRBV6-5; CDR3aa: ATLPSPDGYNEQF
v_gene: TRBV5-6; CDR3aa: ASSLGGGAYGYT
v_gene: TRBV20-1; CDR3aa: SASSAPQYSPLH
v_gene: TRBV19; CDR3aa: ASHSGGRGNQPQH
v_gene: TRBV3-1/TRBV3-2; CDR3aa: ASSQEFRVRNYGYT
v_gene: TRBV4-1; CDR3aa: ASSAQALDGIFNYGYT
v_gene: TRBV9; CDR3aa: ASSAQGQATGNTIY
v_gene: TRBV11-2; CDR3aa: ASSLVGTGNEKLF
v_gene: TRBV18; CDR3aa: ASSLGTGGSGTQY
v_gene: TRBV27; CDR3aa: ASSLTGEISNQPQH
v_gene: TRBV6-6; CDR3aa: ASSPFGTGSSYNEQF
v_gene: TRBV3-1/TRBV3-2; CDR3aa: ASSQGGQGNTGELF
v_gene: TRBV5-1; CDR3aa: ASSLYGTGATIY
v_gene: TRBV5-1; CDR3aa: ASSSPRTGMETEAF
v_gene: TRBV3-1/TRBV3-2; CDR3aa: ASSQVLTGRGETQY
v_gene: TRBV4-3; CDR3aa: ASSQDFPGLAGTDTQY
v_gene: TRBV19; CDR3aa: ASSKNRQFEAF
v_gene: TRBV19; CDR3aa: ASSTGSAYDSLSPRNTKNIQY
v_gene: TRBV9; CDR3aa: ASSVAGTQETQY
v_gene: TRBV9; CDR3aa: ASSVGAGPATNEKLF
v_gene: TRBV3-1/TRBV3-2; CDR3aa: ASSLTRTSDFPDTQY
v_gene: TRBV27; CDR3aa: ASSLAGTSQETQY
v_gene: TRBV6-5; CDR3aa: ASRNREGNEKLF
v_gene: TRBV19; CDR3aa: ASSIGDIWGMNTEAF
v_gene: TRBV6-2/TRBV6-3; CDR3aa: ASSYSRTGVVTEAF
v_gene: TRBV12-3/TRBV12-4; CDR3aa: ASSSGQYGYT